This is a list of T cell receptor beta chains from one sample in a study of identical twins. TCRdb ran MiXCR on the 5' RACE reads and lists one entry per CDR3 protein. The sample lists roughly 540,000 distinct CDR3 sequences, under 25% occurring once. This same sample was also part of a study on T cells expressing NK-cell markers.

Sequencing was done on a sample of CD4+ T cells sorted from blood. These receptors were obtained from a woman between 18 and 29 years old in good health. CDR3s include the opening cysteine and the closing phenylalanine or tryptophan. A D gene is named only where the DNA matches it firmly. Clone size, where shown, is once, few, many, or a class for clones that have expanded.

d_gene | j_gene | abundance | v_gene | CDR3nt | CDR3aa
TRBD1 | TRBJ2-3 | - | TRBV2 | TGTGCCAGCAGCGGATACCCTGGGACAGCTAGCACAGATACGCAGTATTTT | CASSGYPGTASTDTQYF
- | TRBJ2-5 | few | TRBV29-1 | TGCAGCGCCTTTGGGGGCCAAGAGACCCAGTACTTC | CSAFGGQETQYF
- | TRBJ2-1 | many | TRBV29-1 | TGCAGCGTTGAGGCACGGAACAATGAGCAGTTCTTC | CSVEARNNEQFF
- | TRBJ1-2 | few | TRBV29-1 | TGCAGCGTTCGCAAGAGCTTAGAGTATGGCTACACCTTC | CSVRKSLEYGYTF
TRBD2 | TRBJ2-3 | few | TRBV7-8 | TGTGCCAGCAGCTTACCGGCGGGGGGGAGCACAGATACGCAGTATTTT | CASSLPAGGSTDTQYF
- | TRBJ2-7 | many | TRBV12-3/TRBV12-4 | TGTGCCAGCAGCTACTCACAGGGAAACGAGCAGTACTTC | CASSYSQGNEQYF
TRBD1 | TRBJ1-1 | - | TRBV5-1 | TGCGCCAGCAGCTTGGAACTCAGGGGGGACACTGAAGCTTTCTTT | CASSLELRGDTEAFF
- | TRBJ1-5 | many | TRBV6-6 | TGTGCCAGCAGTCCAAATGTGGAGCCCCAGCATTTT | CASSPNVEPQHF
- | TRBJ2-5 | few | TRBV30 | TGTGCCTGGAGTCCAAATTTTGGGGAGACCCAGTACTTC | CAWSPNFGETQYF
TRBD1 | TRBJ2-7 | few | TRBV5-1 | TGCGCCAGCAGCCTCGGACAGGGGACCCTCGAGCAGTACTTC | CASSLGQGTLEQYF
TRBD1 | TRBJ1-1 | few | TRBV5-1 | TGCGCCAGCAGCTTGGGGCCGGGACAGGGCACTGAAGCTTTCTTT | CASSLGPGQGTEAFF
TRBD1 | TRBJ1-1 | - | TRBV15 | TGTGCCACCAGCAGACAGGGGGCCGGGAACACTGAAGCTTTCTTT | CATSRQGAGNTEAFF
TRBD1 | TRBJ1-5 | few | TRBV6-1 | TGTGCCAGCAGCGAACTGACAGGGTATCAGCCCCAGCATTTT | CASSELTGYQPQHF
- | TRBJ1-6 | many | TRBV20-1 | TGCAGTGCTAGCAGACAGAAAAATTACGGTTCACCCCTCCACTTT | CSASRQKNYGSPLHF
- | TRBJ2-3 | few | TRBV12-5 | TGTGCTAGTGGTTTGGTCTACGACGGAGCCATCCCCACAGATACGCAGTATTTT | CASGLVYDGAIPTDTQYF
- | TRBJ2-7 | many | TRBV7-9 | TGTGCCAGCAGCTTAAACGATTACGAGCAGTACTTC | CASSLNDYEQYF